Presented here are 25 T cell receptor beta chains from one specimen sequenced in a study of tumor and adjacent non-tumor tissue in lung cancer. Three rounds of nested PCR, following a modified ARM-PCR protocol, produced the TCRbeta library. TCRdb independently ran MiXCR on the multiplex PCR reads; one entry per CDR3 protein. The sample includes over 85,000 distinct CDR3 sequences, approximately 84% of them seen just once. This sample's RNA came from whole unsorted tissue. Source material: lung tumor tissue. Receptors were obtained from a man aged 65 to 85 with non-small cell lung cancer.

In the case of this clonotype: At one end the junction does not follow the germline gene, possibly because of a read error. The chain joins TRBV6-5 to TRBJ2-7; perhaps TRBD1 as D (6 bases). The CDR3 has 14 residues. Per the germline V gene, CDR1 is MNHEY and CDR2 is SVGAGI. Written as DNA, the CDR3 is TGTGCCAGCTGTTACGTGAGGGGGATCTACGAGCAGTATTTC. Amino acids: CASCYVRGIYEQYF.

To note about this clonotype: One junction end does not reproduce the germline sequence, and a read error may be involved. The chain is built from TRBV10-3 and TRBJ2-1; D unclear. The CDR3 contains 16 residues. The germline gives CDR1 ENHRY, CDR2 SYGVKD. The CDR3 DNA sequence: TGTGTCATCAGTGACGGAGAAGGGCGTCCCTACGATGAGCAGTTCTTC. Its protein product is CVISDGEGRPYDEQFF.

As regards this clonotype: Mismatch with germline at one junction end may stem from a read error. This chain connects TRBV5-5 to TRBJ1-2, with unresolved D. This CDR3 has 15 residues. Germline V lookup: CDR1 SGHKS, CDR2 YYEKEE (reference sequence). The CDR3 sequence: CASSYLHKSNYSYTF. DNA of the CDR3: TGTGCCAGCAGCTATCTTCATAAGTCGAACTATAGCTACACCTTC.

This clonotype was seen only once. The junction departs from the called germline gene at one end, perhaps through a read error. The gene calls are TRBV11-1 and TRBJ2-5, with 9 positions matching TRBD2. Germline V CDR1 and CDR2: SGHAT, FQDESV (reference sequence). This CDR3 is 13 amino acids long. The CDR3 is CASSLARGGPQNF. The CDR3 DNA follows: TGTGCAAGCAGCTTAGCGCGGGGGGGACCCCAGAACTTC.

V usage is TRBV6-1 and J usage is TRBJ2-1, with D tentatively TRBD1 (5 bases). The V gene's germline CDR1 is MNHNS and CDR2 SASEGT. The CDR3 consists of 17 residues. The V and J ends lost 7 bases and 8 bases respectively, with 27 bases between them. The CDR3 protein is CASTSIGSQGFVDEQFF. The CDR3 bases are TGTGCCAGCACCAGTATCGGGTCGCAGGGATTTGTCGATGAGCAGTTCTTC.

The V call is TRBV10-3, the J call TRBJ1-6, with a weak D call TRBD1 (5 bases). The CDR3 has 14 residues. Trimming left V 7 bases short and J 6 bases short, with 13 bases between. The germline CDR1 and CDR2 sequences are ENHRY and SYGVKD. CDR3 residues: CAINRQRLNSPLHF. The CDR3 nucleotides are TGTGCCATCAATAGACAGAGACTTAATTCACCCCTCCACTTT.

A few counts support this clonotype. DNA for the CDR3: TGTGCCTGGGGGACCGAGACCCAGTACTTC. It specifies CAWGTETQYF. The V call is TRBV30, the J call TRBJ2-5; D tentatively reads TRBD1 or TRBD2 (5 bases each). The CDR3 is 10 amino acids. Deletions cut 5 bases from V and 5 bases from J, with 6 bases between. CDR1 is GTSNPN and CDR2 is SVGIG in the germline V gene (reference sequence).

A remark on this clonotype: Since a much larger clone is just one base distant, this may be a read error. The chain couples TRBV28 to TRBJ2-4; 10 bases agree with TRBD1. This CDR3 region has 16 residues. Germline V gene lookup returns CDR1 MDHEN and CDR2 SYDVKM. With V trimmed by 4 bases and J by 9 bases, 12 bases remained unmatched. CDR3 DNA sequence: TGTGCCAGCAGTTCTCCGGGGACAGGGGAGATGAGCATTCAGTACTTC. Translated, it gives CASSSPGTGEMSIQYF.

This sequence joins TRBV6-1 and TRBJ1-6, with 7 bases lining up with TRBD1. The germline gives CDR1 MNHNS, CDR2 SASEGT. The CDR3 loop spans 15 amino acids. The ends lost 10 bases at V and 3 bases at J; junction bases unmatched: 9. The CDR3 loop is CAKRGDSRYNSPLHF. CDR3 DNA sequence: TGTGCCAAGAGGGGGGACAGCCGCTATAATTCACCCCTCCACTTT.

This clonotype was detected only a few times. The CDR3 sequence is CASSTRVGGSTDTQYF. CDR3 nucleotides: TGTGCCAGCAGTACCCGCGTGGGGGGTTCCACAGATACGCAGTATTTT. The J gene is TRBJ2-3, the V gene TRBV11-3, with a possible D match to TRBD2 (6 bases). Germline V gene lookup returns CDR1 SGHNT and CDR2 YENEEA. The CDR3 loop spans 16 amino acids. Between the trimmed V and J ends, which lost 6 bases and 2 bases, there was a span of 18 bases. Supplemented by reference TRBV11-3 and TRBJ2-3, the full variable domain reads EAGVVQSPRYKIIEKKQPVAFWCNPISGHNTLYWYLQNLGQGPELLIRYENEEAVDDSQLPKDRFSAERLKGVDSTLKIQPAELGDSAVYLCASSTRVGGSTDTQYFGPGTRLTVL.

Remarks on this clonotype: One base away lies a much larger clone, so this may be a sequencing read error. This chain connects TRBV10-3 to TRBJ2-7; possibly TRBD1 for D (7 bases). CDR1 ENHRY and CDR2 SYGVKD come from the germline V gene. The CDR3 length is 14 residues. V dropped 6 bases and J dropped 6 bases, with 18 bases sitting between them. The CDR3 region is CAIRANRGGSEQYF. DNA of the CDR3: TGTGCCATCAGAGCGAACAGGGGAGGATCCGAGCAGTACTTC.

CDR3 nucleotide sequence: TGCAGCTTCCATGAAGGGGGGCAAGTTATGGAGACCCAGTACTTC. Protein sequence: CSFHEGGQVMETQYF. V and J are TRBV29-1 and TRBJ2-5; D is perhaps TRBD1 or TRBD2 (6 bases each). Germline values: CDR1 SQVTM, CDR2 ANQGSEA. Trimming took 8 bases from V and 5 from J, leaving 24 bases between them. CDR3 length: 15 amino acids.

With respect to this clonotype: In this CDR3 the conserved last residue, phenylalanine or tryptophan, is missing, so a read error is likely. The chain uses TRBV5-6 and TRBJ2-5, with 12 bases lining up with TRBD1. With 6 bases clipped from V and 7 bases from J, the junction kept 7 bases outside the gene matches. The CDR3 has 14 amino acids. Germline V CDR1 and CDR2: SGHDT, YYEEEE. The CDR3 here is CASIRDRGRGTQYL. The CDR3 DNA reads TGTGCCAGCATACGGGACAGGGGGCGCGGGACCCAGTACTTG.

The rearrangement uses TRBV9 and TRBJ2-2; possible D gene TRBD2, 5 bases. The germline V gene encodes CDR1 SGDLS and CDR2 YYNGEE. CDR3 size: 17 residues. The V gene lost 0 bases and the J gene lost 4 bases, with 16 bases spanning the gap. CDR3 region: CASSVAPQRRATGELFF. Here the CDR3 DNA reads TGTGCCAGCAGCGTAGCCCCCCAGCGGAGAGCCACCGGGGAGCTGTTTTTT.

The J gene is TRBJ1-5, the V gene TRBV28, with D perhaps TRBD1 (6 bases). The CDR3 runs to 17 residues. V shed 5 bases and J shed 2 bases, with 19 bases lying between them. The germline gives CDR1 MDHEN, CDR2 SYDVKM. The DNA for the CDR3 is TGTGCCAGCAGTCTCGAGGATAGGGGGGCCGGCAATCAGCCCCAGCATTTT. Translating gives CASSLEDRGAGNQPQHF.

As to this clonotype: The junction shows a germline mismatch at one end, possibly a read error. This rearrangement joins TRBV11-3 to TRBJ2-5; possibly TRBD2 for D (7 bases). CDR1 and CDR2 (germline): SGHNT, YENEEA. CDR3 length: 14 residues. In DNA, the CDR3 is TGTGCCAGGGCTTCCGACTGGGGGCGGGAGACACAGTACTTC. Translating it yields CARASDWGRETQYF.

A note on this clonotype: The junction does not match germline at one end; this may be a read error. The chain's CDR3 is CASSLTRGQETHYF. The CDR3, as DNA: TGTGCCAGCAGCTTGACGCGTGGTCAAGAGACCCACTACTTC. The V call is TRBV5-4, the J call TRBJ2-5; D is unclear. Germline V gene lookup returns CDR1 SGHNT and CDR2 YYREEE (reference sequence). This CDR3 is 14 amino acids long. The whole variable domain, filled in from reference TRBV5-4 and TRBJ2-5, reads ETGVTQSPTHLIKTRGQQVTLRCSSQSGHNTVSWYQQALGQGPQFIFQYYREEENGRGNFPPRFSGLQFPNYSSELNVNALELDDSALYLCASSLTRGQETHYFGPGTRLLVL.

As regards this clonotype: The junction differs from germline at one of its ends, possibly a read error. The chain is built from TRBV6-6 and TRBJ1-5; D unresolved. The germline V gene encodes CDR1 MNHNY and CDR2 SVGAGI (reference sequence). The CDR3 is 12 residues long. CDR3 sequence: CASSAGYQPQHF. As DNA, the CDR3 is TGTGCCAGCTCGGCGGGGTATCAACCCCAGCATTTT.

This clonotype appeared many times. This chain joins TRBV6-1 and TRBJ2-7; D may be TRBD2 (5 bases). CDR1 and CDR2 (germline): MNHNS, SASEGT. Deletions cut 4 bases from V and 0 bases from J, with 10 bases between. The CDR3 runs to 14 residues. This chain's CDR3 is CASSAGISSYEQYF. CDR3 sequence (DNA): TGTGCCAGCAGTGCGGGGATCTCCTCCTACGAGCAGTACTTC.

This clonotype appeared many times. This chain uses TRBV5-4 with TRBJ1-6, with TRBD1 matching 11 bases. Germline lookup yields CDR1 SGHNT and CDR2 YYREEE (reference sequence). Losses at the gene ends were 4 bases for V and 6 bases for J; bases not matched to a gene: 9. This CDR3 region has 17 residues. The CDR3 DNA reads TGTGCCAGCAGCACCGGGACAGGGGGAGGGATTAATTCACCCCTCCACTTT. It translates to CASSTGTGGGINSPLHF. Complete variable domain (other parts from reference TRBV5-4 and TRBJ1-6): ETGVTQSPTHLIKTRGQQVTLRCSSQSGHNTVSWYQQALGQGPQFIFQYYREEENGRGNFPPRFSGLQFPNYSSELNVNALELDDSALYLCASSTGTGGGINSPLHFGNGTRLTVT.

Sample share makes this clonotype medium-sized. The chain is built from TRBV6-5 and TRBJ1-2; TRBD1 agrees at 8 bases. The ends lost 2 bases at V and 6 bases at J; junction bases unmatched: 2. Germline-derived CDR1 and CDR2 are MNHEY and SVGAGI. The CDR3 runs 13 residues. The DNA of the CDR3 is TGTGCCAGCAGTTACGTACAGGGGGATGGCTACACCTTC. Protein sequence: CASSYVQGDGYTF.

V and J are TRBV20-1 and TRBJ2-7; no clear D. The CDR3 sequence is 13 residues long. The germline CDR1 and CDR2 sequences are DFQATT and SNEGSKA (reference sequence). Trimming left V 4 bases short and J 0 bases short, with 10 bases between. This chain's CDR3 is CSAIMPYSYEQYF. The CDR3 DNA is TGCAGTGCTATCATGCCGTACTCCTACGAGCAGTACTTC.

Points on this clonotype: A much larger clone lies a single base off, so this may be a read error. V is TRBV5-1 and J is TRBJ1-2; D gene uncertain. CDR3 length: 13 residues. CDR1 is SGHRS and CDR2 is YFSETQ in the germline V gene. The CDR3 DNA is TGCGCCAGCAGCTTGGATGCTAACTATAGCTACACCTTC. This codes for CASSLDANYSYTF.

For this clonotype: Sequence at one end of the junction differs from germline and may be a read error. This chain uses TRBV10-3 with TRBJ2-7; no firm D call. Germline CDR1 is ENHRY and CDR2 is SYGVKD. CDR3 length: 13 amino acids. The CDR3 bases are TGTGCCATTAAGGAGATAGGGTTCTACGAGGAGTACTTC. Protein product: CAIKEIGFYEEYF.

Turning to this clonotype: One junction end disagrees with the germline gene, perhaps due to a read error. The V and J genes are TRBV4-1 and TRBJ2-5; D might be TRBD1 or TRBD2, each matching 5 bases. The germline V gene has CDR1 MGHRA and CDR2 YSYEKL. The CDR3 is made up of 14 amino acids. The CDR3 DNA is TGTGCTAGTAGCAAACAGTGGGGGCAAGAGACCCAGTACTTC. It translates to CASSKQWGQETQYF.